The rows below give T cell receptor beta chains drawn from one sample of a study of CD8+ T cells in alopecia areata. Profiled with immunoSEQ multiplex PCR; TCRdb holds only in-frame clones, not every one. This sample has 120,000 or so clones; roughly 58% occur once, and the top ten carry nearly 30%. The sample in question was CD8+ T cells sorted from blood, obtained at week 4, from a patient treated with tofacitinib. These TCRs come from a human donor with alopecia areata. Each CDR3 is given with its conserved first and last residue. The order of the fields is CDR3 protein, clone size, V gene, J gene. A clone size is listed for some rows: how often the clone was seen (once, few, many), or a class if it is expanded.

cdr3_aa: CASSPLVGGARPQHF
clone_size: -
v_call: TRBV27
j_call: TRBJ1-5

cdr3_aa: CARGIFRSDEQYF
clone_size: -
v_call: TRBV2
j_call: TRBJ2-7

cdr3_aa: CSVNPSGSWNEQFF
clone_size: -
v_call: TRBV29-1
j_call: TRBJ2-1

cdr3_aa: CAWSVLGNTIYF
clone_size: -
v_call: TRBV30
j_call: TRBJ1-3

cdr3_aa: CATTTHRGQNQPQHF
clone_size: -
v_call: TRBV15
j_call: TRBJ1-5

cdr3_aa: CASAASYEQYF
clone_size: -
v_call: TRBV7-9
j_call: TRBJ2-7

cdr3_aa: CAWSGSGAYNEQFF
clone_size: once
v_call: TRBV30
j_call: TRBJ2-1

cdr3_aa: CSVERGTGELFF
clone_size: -
v_call: TRBV29-1
j_call: TRBJ2-2

cdr3_aa: CAWGPGQGAQPQHF
clone_size: few
v_call: TRBV30
j_call: TRBJ1-5

cdr3_aa: CASSYAGAADTQYF
clone_size: -
v_call: TRBV6-5
j_call: TRBJ2-3

cdr3_aa: CASSPSNQPQHF
clone_size: many
v_call: TRBV7-9
j_call: TRBJ1-5